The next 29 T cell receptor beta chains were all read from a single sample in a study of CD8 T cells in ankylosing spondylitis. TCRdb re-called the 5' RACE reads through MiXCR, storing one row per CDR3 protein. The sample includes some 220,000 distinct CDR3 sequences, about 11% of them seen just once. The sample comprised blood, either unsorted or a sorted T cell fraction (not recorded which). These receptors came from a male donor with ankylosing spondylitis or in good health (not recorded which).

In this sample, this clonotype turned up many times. As DNA, the CDR3 is TGTGCCAGCAGCAGGACTAGCAATAGCGAGCAGTACTTC. Its translation: CASSRTSNSEQYF. J is TRBJ2-7 and V is TRBV9, with 8 bases fitting TRBD2. Trimming took 4 bases from V and 6 from J; bases not matched to a gene: 6. Germline-derived CDR1 and CDR2 are SGDLS and YYNGEE. The CDR3 is 13 residues long.

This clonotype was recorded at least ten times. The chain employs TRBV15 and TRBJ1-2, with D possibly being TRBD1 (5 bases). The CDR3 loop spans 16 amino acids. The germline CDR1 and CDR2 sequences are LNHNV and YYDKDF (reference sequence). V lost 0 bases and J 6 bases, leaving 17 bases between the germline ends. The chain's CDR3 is CATSRDSHQGGDGYTF. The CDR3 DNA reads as TGTGCCACCAGCAGAGATTCTCATCAGGGAGGGGATGGCTACACCTTC.

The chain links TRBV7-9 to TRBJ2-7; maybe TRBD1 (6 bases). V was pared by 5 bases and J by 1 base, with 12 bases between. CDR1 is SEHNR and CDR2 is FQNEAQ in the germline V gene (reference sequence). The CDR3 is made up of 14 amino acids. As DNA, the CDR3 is TGTGCCAGCAGCCCGCAGGACAGATCCTACGAGCAGTACTTC. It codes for CASSPQDRSYEQYF. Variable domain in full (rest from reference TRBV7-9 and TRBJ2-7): DTGVSQNPRHKITKRGQNVTFRCDPISEHNRLYWYRQTLGQGPEFLTYFQNEAQLEKSRLLSDRFSAERPKGSFSTLEIQRTEQGDSAMYLCASSPQDRSYEQYFGPGTRLTVT.

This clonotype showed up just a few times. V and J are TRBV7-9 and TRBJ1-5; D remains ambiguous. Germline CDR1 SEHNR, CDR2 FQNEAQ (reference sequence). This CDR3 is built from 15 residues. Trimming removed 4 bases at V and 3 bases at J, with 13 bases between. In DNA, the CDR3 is TGTGCCAGCAGCTCTTCTAACGGACTCAATCAGCCCCAGCATTTT. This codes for CASSSSNGLNQPQHF.

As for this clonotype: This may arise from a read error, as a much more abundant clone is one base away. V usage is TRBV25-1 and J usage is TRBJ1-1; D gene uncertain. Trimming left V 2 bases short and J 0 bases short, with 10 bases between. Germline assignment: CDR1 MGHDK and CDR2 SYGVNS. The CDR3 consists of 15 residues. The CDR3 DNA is TGTGCCAGCAGTGAAACGAGAGATATGAACACTGAAGCTTTCTTT. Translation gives CASSETRDMNTEAFF.

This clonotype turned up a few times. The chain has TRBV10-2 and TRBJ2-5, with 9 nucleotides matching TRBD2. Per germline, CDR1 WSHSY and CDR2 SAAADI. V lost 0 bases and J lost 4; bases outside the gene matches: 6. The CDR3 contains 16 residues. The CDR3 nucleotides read TGCGCCAGCAGTGAGTCGCTGCGGGGGGGTCTAGAGACCCAGTACTTC. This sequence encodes CASSESLRGGLETQYF.

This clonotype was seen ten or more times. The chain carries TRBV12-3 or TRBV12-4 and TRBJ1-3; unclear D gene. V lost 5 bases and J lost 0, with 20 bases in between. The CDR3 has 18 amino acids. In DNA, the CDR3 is TGTGCCAGCAGTCCGGATTGGGCTCTTACGGTCTCTGGAAACACCATATATTTT. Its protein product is CASSPDWALTVSGNTIYF.

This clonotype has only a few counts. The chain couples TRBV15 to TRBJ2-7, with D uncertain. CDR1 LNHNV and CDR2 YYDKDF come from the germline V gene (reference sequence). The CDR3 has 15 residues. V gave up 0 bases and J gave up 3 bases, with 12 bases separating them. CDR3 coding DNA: TGTGCCACCAGCAGAGAGGGCGGACGGGTCTACGAGCAGTACTTC. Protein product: CATSREGGRVYEQYF.

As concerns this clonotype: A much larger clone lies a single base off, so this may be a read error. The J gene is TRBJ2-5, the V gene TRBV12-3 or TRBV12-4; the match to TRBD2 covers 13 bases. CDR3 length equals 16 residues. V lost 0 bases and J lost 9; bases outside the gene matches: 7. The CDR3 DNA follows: TGTGCCAGCAGTTTAGCTCGGACTAGCGGGAGCGAGGCCCAGTACTTC. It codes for CASSLARTSGSEAQYF.

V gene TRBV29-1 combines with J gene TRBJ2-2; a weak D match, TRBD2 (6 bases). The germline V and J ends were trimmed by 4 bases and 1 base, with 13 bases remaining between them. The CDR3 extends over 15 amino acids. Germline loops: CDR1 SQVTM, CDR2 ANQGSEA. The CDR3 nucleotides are TGCAGCGTTGGCGGGACGGGAAAGAACACCGGGGAGCTGTTTTTT. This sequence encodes CSVGGTGKNTGELFF.

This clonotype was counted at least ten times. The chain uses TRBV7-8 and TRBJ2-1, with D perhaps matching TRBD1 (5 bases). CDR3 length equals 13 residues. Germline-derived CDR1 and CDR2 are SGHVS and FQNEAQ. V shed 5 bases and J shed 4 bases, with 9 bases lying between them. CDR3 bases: TGTGCCAGCAGCCCCGACAGTTACAATGAGCAGTTCTTC. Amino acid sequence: CASSPDSYNEQFF.

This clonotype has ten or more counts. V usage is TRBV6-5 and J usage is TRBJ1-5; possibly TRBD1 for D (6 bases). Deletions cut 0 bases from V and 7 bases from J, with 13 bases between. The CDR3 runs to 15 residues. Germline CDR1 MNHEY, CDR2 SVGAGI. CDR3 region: CASSYSIGGGQPQHF. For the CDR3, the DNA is TGTGCCAGCAGTTACTCAATCGGAGGGGGGCAGCCCCAGCATTTT.

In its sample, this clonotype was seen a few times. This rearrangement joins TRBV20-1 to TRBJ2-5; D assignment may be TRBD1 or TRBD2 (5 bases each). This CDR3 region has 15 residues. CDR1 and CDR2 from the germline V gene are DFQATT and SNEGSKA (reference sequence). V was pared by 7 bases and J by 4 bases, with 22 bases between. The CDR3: CSVGAPTGLSETQYF. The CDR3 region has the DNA TGCAGTGTAGGGGCCCCCACTGGACTGTCAGAGACCCAGTACTTC.

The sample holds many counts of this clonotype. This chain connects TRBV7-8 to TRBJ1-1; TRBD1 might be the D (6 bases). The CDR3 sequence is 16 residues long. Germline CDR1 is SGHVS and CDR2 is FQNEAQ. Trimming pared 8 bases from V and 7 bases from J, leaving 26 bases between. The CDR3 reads CASLLGGGAPGFEAFF. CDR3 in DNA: TGTGCCAGCTTGCTGGGAGGGGGTGCGCCTGGGTTTGAAGCTTTCTTT.

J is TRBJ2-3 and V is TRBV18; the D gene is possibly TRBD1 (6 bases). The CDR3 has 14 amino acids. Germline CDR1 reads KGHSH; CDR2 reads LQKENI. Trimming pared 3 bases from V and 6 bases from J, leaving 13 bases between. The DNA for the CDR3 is TGTGCCAGCTCACCGGGGGCCGATGGTGATACGCAGTATTTT. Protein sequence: CASSPGADGDTQYF. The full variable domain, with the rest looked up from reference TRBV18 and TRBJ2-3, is NAGVMQNPRHLVRRRGQEARLRCSPMKGHSHVYWYRQLPEEGLKFMVYLQKENIIDESGMPKERFSAEFPKEGPSILRIQQVVRGDSAAYFCASSPGADGDTQYFGPGTRLTVL.

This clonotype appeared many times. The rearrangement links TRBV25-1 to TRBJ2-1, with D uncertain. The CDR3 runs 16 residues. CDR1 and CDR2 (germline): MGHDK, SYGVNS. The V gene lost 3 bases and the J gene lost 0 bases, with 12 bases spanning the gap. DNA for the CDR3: TGTGCCAGCAGTGAGGTTCGGCGTAGCTCCTACAATGAGCAGTTCTTC. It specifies CASSEVRRSSYNEQFF. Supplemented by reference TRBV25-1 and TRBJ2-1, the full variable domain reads EADIYQTPRYLVIGTGKKITLECSQTMGHDKMYWYQQDPGMELHLIHYSYGVNSTEKGDLSSESTVSRIRTEHFPLTLESARPSHTSQYLCASSEVRRSSYNEQFFGPGTRLTVL.

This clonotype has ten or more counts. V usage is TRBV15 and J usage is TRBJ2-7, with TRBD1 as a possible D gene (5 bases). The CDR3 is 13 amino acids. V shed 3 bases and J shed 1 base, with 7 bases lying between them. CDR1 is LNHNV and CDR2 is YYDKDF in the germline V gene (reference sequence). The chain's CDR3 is CATSRDTSYEQYF. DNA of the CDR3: TGTGCCACCAGCAGGGACACATCCTACGAGCAGTACTTC.

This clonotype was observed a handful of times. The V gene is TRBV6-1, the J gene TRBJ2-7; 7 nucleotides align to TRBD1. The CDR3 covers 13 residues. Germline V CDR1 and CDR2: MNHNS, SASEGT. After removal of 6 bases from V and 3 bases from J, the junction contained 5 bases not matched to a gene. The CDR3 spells CASSPGQFYEQYF. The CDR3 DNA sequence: TGTGCCAGCAGCCCGGGACAGTTCTACGAGCAGTACTTC.

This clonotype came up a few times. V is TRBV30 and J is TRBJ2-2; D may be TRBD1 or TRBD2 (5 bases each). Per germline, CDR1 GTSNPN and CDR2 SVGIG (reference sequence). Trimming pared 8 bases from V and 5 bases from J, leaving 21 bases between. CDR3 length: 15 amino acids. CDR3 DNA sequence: TGTGCCCGGACCTCGGGGCAGAGGACAACCGGGGAGCTGTTTTTT. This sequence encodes CARTSGQRTTGELFF.

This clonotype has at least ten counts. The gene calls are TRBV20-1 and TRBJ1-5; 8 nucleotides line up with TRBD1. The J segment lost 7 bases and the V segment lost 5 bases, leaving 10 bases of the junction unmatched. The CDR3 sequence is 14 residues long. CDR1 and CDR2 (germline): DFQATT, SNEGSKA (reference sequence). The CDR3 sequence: CSAAGQGSGQPQHF. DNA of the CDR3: TGCAGTGCTGCCGGACAGGGAAGTGGGCAGCCCCAGCATTTT.

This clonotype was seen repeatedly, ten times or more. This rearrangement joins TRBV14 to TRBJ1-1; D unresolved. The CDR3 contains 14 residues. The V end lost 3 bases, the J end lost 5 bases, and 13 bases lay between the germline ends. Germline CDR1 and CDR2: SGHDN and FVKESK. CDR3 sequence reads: CASSQQQVGTEAFF. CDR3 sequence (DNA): TGTGCCAGCAGCCAGCAGCAGGTTGGAACTGAAGCTTTCTTT. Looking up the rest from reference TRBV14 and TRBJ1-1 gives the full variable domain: EAGVTQFPSHSVIEKGQTVTLRCDPISGHDNLYWYRRVMGKEIKFLLHFVKESKQDESGMPNNRFLAERTGGTYSTLKVQPAELEDSGVYFCASSQQQVGTEAFFGQGTRLTVV.

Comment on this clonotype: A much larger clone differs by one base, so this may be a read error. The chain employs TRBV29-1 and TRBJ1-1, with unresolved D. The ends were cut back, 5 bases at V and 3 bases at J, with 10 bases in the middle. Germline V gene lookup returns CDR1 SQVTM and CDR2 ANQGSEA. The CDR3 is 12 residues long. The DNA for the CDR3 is TGCAGCGTTCAACCAGTAGACACTGAAGCTTTCTTT. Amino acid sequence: CSVQPVDTEAFF. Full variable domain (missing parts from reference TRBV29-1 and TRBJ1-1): SAVISQKPSRDICQRGTSLTIQCQVDSQVTMMFWYRQQPGQSLTLIATANQGSEATYESGFVIDKFPISRPNLTFSTLTVSNMSPEDSSIYLCSVQPVDTEAFFGQGTRLTVV.

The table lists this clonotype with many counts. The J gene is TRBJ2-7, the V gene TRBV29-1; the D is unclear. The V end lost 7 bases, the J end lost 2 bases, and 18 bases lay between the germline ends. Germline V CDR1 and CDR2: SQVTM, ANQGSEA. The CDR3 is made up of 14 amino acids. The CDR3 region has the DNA TGCAGCGCCCTTCTGGGTTTAACCACCTACGAGCAGTACTTC. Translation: CSALLGLTTYEQYF.

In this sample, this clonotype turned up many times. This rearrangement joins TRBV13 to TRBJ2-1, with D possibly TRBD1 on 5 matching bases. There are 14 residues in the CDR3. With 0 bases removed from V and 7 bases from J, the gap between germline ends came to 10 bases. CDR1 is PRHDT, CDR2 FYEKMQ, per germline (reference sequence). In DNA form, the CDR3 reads TGTGCCAGCAGCTTAGGCAGGGTAACAAATGAGCAGTTCTTC. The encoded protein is CASSLGRVTNEQFF.

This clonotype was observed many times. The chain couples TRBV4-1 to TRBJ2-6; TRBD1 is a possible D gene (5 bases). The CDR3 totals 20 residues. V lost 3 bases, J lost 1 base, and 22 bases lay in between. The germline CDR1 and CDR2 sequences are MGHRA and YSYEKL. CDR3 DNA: TGCGCCAGCAGCCAGGCCGCCTCGCCCAGGGAACGGTCTGGGGCCAACGTCCTGACTTTC. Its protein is CASSQAASPRERSGANVLTF.

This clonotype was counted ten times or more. The CDR3 DNA follows: TGCGCCAGCAGCTTGGCCCAGGGAGAAGGGACAGCTTTCTTT. Translated: CASSLAQGEGTAFF. This chain uses TRBV5-1 with TRBJ1-1, with D perhaps TRBD1 (5 bases). V shed 0 bases and J shed 10 bases, with 16 bases lying between them. Germline V CDR1 and CDR2: SGHRS, YFSETQ. The CDR3 runs 14 residues.

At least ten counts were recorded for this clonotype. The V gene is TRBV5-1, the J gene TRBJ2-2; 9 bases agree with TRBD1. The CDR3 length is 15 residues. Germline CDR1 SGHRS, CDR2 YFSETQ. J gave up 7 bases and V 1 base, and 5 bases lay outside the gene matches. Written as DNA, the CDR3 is TGCGCCAGCAGCTTGCGGACAGGGGAGCACGGGGAGCTGTTTTTT. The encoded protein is CASSLRTGEHGELFF.

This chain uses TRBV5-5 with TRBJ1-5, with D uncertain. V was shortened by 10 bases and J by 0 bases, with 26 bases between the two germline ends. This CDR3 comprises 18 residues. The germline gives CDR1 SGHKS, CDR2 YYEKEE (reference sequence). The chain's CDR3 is CAAIHAAALQYSNQPQHF. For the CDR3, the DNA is TGTGCCGCAATCCACGCTGCGGCCTTACAATATAGCAATCAGCCCCAGCATTTT.

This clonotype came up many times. The CDR3 is CASSKDRKTDTQYF. DNA for the CDR3: TGTGCCAGCAGTAAGGACAGAAAAACAGATACGCAGTATTTT. The chain employs TRBV12-3 or TRBV12-4 and TRBJ2-3, with a weak D call TRBD1 (6 bases). Trimming cost V 5 bases and J 3 bases, with 12 bases left between them. The CDR3 runs to 14 residues.